The TCR beta chain described here comes from a study of molecular identifiers for immune sequencing clone quantification. This clonotype has ten or more counts. Preparation of the bulk TCR libraries relied on previously described methods and listed TCR primers. Each CDR3 protein gets one entry after TCRdb re-called the PCR reads with MiXCR. In the table there are about 640,000 distinct CDR3 sequences, about 20% of which are singletons. Source material: naive CD8+ T cells from blood, with Jurkat cell RNA spiked in. Documented subset: FACS-sorted CD8+CD4-CCR7+CD45RA+ naive T cells. The origin of this receptor is a human donor in good health. Some libraries in this study had Jurkat cell RNA spiked in.

The CDR3 region is CASSLLGLVEQFF. The CDR3 nucleotides read TGTGCCAGCAGTCTCCTCGGCCTAGTCGAGCAGTTCTTC. The chain carries TRBV6-6 and TRBJ2-1; D ambiguous. Germline V gene data show CDR1 as MNHNY and CDR2 as SVGAGI (reference sequence). This CDR3 is 13 amino acids long. V was clipped by 5 bases and J by 10 bases, with 15 bases between them.